These 32 T cell receptor beta chains were all obtained from the same sample, sequenced in a study of radiation and T cells in renal cell carcinoma (TCRdb year 2020). The receptor library was made with the immunoSEQ multiplex PCR assay. Sourced from immuneACCESS, this table was stored by TCRdb with only in-frame sequences that have V and J called. A share of the clones is absent; for the studies checked, an unresolved V gene accounts for under half, and the remainder has no known explanation. The sample table holds about 140,000 clones, of which 75% to 90% were seen once. The ten largest clonotypes hold around a sixth of the sample. According to the study, the label for this sample's time point signals: blood 4 weeks post-SBRT, at nephrectomy. Taken with the paper, the label for treatment or condition translates to: 15 Gy SBRT to primary tumor, nephrectomy 4 weeks later. The sample consisted of blood, taken from a patient whose treatment included radiotherapy and nephrectomy. The receptors here all came from a woman aged 50 to 60 with renal cell carcinoma.

V usage is TRBV18 and J usage is TRBJ2-7; D could derive from TRBD1 or TRBD2 (5 bases each). The CDR3 spans 16 residues. CDR1 KGHSH and CDR2 LQKENI come from the germline V gene. V dropped 2 bases and J dropped 1 base, with 15 bases sitting between them. The chain's CDR3 is CASSPGPAGSSYEQYF. CDR3 coding DNA: TGTGCCAGCTCACCAGGCCCCGCAGGGAGTTCCTACGAGCAGTACTTC.

This chain joins TRBV7-3 and TRBJ2-2, with D tentatively TRBD1 (6 bases). Germline CDR1 is SGHTA and CDR2 is FQGTGA. CDR3 length equals 15 residues. Trimming took off 5 bases at V and 4 bases at J, with 14 bases between the two ends. CDR3 sequence (DNA): TGTGCCAGCAGCCTGGGGGCAGAAGGCACCGGGGAGCTGTTTTTT. Amino acid sequence: CASSLGAEGTGELFF.

The chain recombines TRBV11-2 with TRBJ2-7; TRBD2 matches 10 bases. Germline V gene sequence: CDR1 SGHAT, CDR2 FQNNGV. V lost 1 base and J lost 3; bases outside the gene matches: 3. This CDR3 comprises 15 residues. CDR3 sequence reads: CASSLGTSGFYEQYF. CDR3 nucleotide sequence: TGTGCCAGCAGCTTAGGGACTAGCGGATTCTACGAGCAGTACTTC.

This clone is categorized as medium-sized (0.01 to 0.1%). J is TRBJ2-1 and V is TRBV19; D possibly corresponds to TRBD1 (5 bases). The CDR3 contains 12 residues. Germline CDR1 reads LNHDA; CDR2 reads SQIVND (reference sequence). V shed 8 bases and J shed 7 bases, with 12 bases lying between them. CDR3 in amino acids: CASRPGWNEQFF. CDR3 DNA sequence: TGTGCCAGTCGCCCAGGGTGGAATGAGCAGTTCTTC.

This chain uses TRBV2 with TRBJ2-5; no firm D call. V was trimmed by 8 bases and J by 4 bases, leaving 20 bases between them. The germline V gene encodes CDR1 SNHLY and CDR2 FYNNEI. The CDR3 runs 15 residues. Here the CDR3 DNA reads TGTGCCAGCGCTTACGACCGCGCTACGCTAGAGACCCAGTACTTC. Translation: CASAYDRATLETQYF.

This clone is a singleton in its sample. The V gene is TRBV7-2, the J gene TRBJ2-1, with TRBD2 matching over 10 bases. The CDR3 totals 17 residues. Germline V gene lookup returns CDR1 SGHTA and CDR2 FQGNSA. The V gene end was trimmed by 1 base and the J gene end by 3 bases; junction bases not matched to a gene: 6. The CDR3 nucleotides read TGTGCCAGCAGCTTAGTCCTTACTAGCGGGGTCTACAATGAGCAGTTCTTC. It is translated as CASSLVLTSGVYNEQFF.

This CDR3 reads CASSQGGSVSKNTGELFF. CDR3 DNA sequence: TGCGCCAGCAGCCAAGGAGGTTCAGTCAGTAAGAACACCGGGGAGCTGTTTTTT. V gene TRBV4-3 combines with J gene TRBJ2-2; D gene ambiguous. This CDR3 comprises 18 residues. The germline CDR1 and CDR2 sequences are LGHNA and YSLEER. V lost 1 base, J lost 1 base, and 16 bases lay in between.

This chain uses TRBV11-2 with TRBJ2-2, with D uncertain. Germline CDR1 is SGHAT and CDR2 is FQNNGV. V lost 2 bases to trimming and J lost 0 bases, with 7 bases between them. CDR3 length: 15 residues. CDR3 sequence: CASSLPTTNTGELFF. The CDR3 coding sequence is TGTGCCAGCAGCTTACCAACTACGAACACCGGGGAGCTGTTTTTT.

The chain carries TRBV6-1 and TRBJ2-7, with 7 bases fitting TRBD1. The ends lost 6 bases at V and 1 base at J; junction bases unmatched: 6. This CDR3 is built from 14 residues. Germline lookup yields CDR1 MNHNS and CDR2 SASEGT. The CDR3 loop is CASSWGQSSYEQYF. CDR3 in DNA: TGTGCCAGCAGCTGGGGACAGTCTTCCTACGAGCAGTACTTC.

The chain has TRBV11-2 and TRBJ1-4; possible D gene TRBD1, 6 bases. Germline lookup yields CDR1 SGHAT and CDR2 FQNNGV. Trimming cost V 5 bases and J 8 bases, with 21 bases left between them. The CDR3 is made up of 16 amino acids. For the CDR3, the DNA is TGTGCCAGCAGCGGGCAAACACAGGGTTCGGGGGAAAAACTGTTTTTT. Translation gives CASSGQTQGSGEKLFF. Combining the CDR3 with reference TRBV11-2 and TRBJ1-4 gives the whole variable domain EAGVAQSPRYKIIEKRQSVAFWCNPISGHATLYWYQQILGQGPKLLIQFQNNGVVDDSQLPKDRFSAERLKGVDSTLKIQPAKLEDSAVYLCASSGQTQGSGEKLFFGSGTQLSVL.

This clone was recorded once. V is TRBV29-1 and J is TRBJ1-3; no reliable D call. CDR1 is SQVTM and CDR2 is ANQGSEA in the germline V gene. CDR3 length: 14 residues. Trimming left V 4 bases short and J 0 bases short, with 10 bases between. CDR3 bases: TGCAGCGTTGCCCGGAGAAGCTCTGGAAACACCATATATTTT. It translates to CSVARRSSGNTIYF.

This chain connects TRBV5-1 to TRBJ2-2; 8 positions agree with TRBD2. The CDR3 is made up of 16 amino acids. Germline CDR1 reads SGHRS; CDR2 reads YFSETQ. V shed 0 bases and J 5 bases; nucleotides not matched to a gene: 6. The CDR3 loop reads CASSLDGRAGTGELFF. For the CDR3, the DNA is TGCGCCAGCAGCTTGGACGGGAGGGCGGGAACCGGGGAGCTGTTTTTT.

V and J are TRBV4-1 and TRBJ2-7; D is unresolved. The CDR3 is made up of 11 amino acids. Per germline, CDR1 MGHRA and CDR2 YSYEKL. V shed 3 bases and J shed 5 bases, with 5 bases lying between them. As DNA, the CDR3 is TGCGCCAGCAGCCAGGGGAACGAGCAGTACTTC. It yields the protein CASSQGNEQYF.

The V and J genes are TRBV10-3 and TRBJ2-2; TRBD2 matches 8 bases. There are 15 residues in the CDR3. In germline, CDR1 is ENHRY, CDR2 SYGVKD. Trimming removed 7 bases from V and 1 base from J; junction bases left unmatched: 5. The CDR3 coding sequence is TGTGCCATCAACCCGAGCGGGGGGAACACCGGGGAGCTGTTTTTT. Translation gives CAINPSGGNTGELFF.

With regard to this clone: The sample contains more than one DNA sequence encoding this CDR3. The V gene is TRBV6-5, the J gene TRBJ1-2; weak D call: TRBD1 (6 bases). The germline V and J ends were trimmed by 6 bases and 0 bases, with 8 bases remaining between them. The CDR3 loop spans 13 amino acids. The germline V gene encodes CDR1 MNHEY and CDR2 SVGAGI. CDR3 loop: CASSRTANYGYTF. The CDR3 DNA sequence: TGTGCCAGCAGCAGGACAGCTAACTATGGCTACACCTTC.

The chain couples TRBV10-3 to TRBJ1-3; 7 nucleotides match TRBD1. Germline loops: CDR1 ENHRY, CDR2 SYGVKD. The CDR3 is 16 amino acids. The V segment lost 6 bases and the J segment 0 bases; nucleotides outside the gene matches: 8. CDR3 sequence (DNA): TGTGCCATCAGCAACGACAGGGAGCACTCTGGAAACACCATATATTTT. Translated: CAISNDREHSGNTIYF.

The genes are TRBV4-3 and TRBJ2-3; 13 positions agree with TRBD2. The CDR3 is made up of 18 amino acids. Germline V gene data show CDR1 as LGHNA and CDR2 as YSLEER. After removal of 1 base from V and 7 bases from J, the junction contained 11 bases not matched to a gene. For the CDR3, the DNA is TGCGCCAGCAGCCAAGCCGTAAGAACTAGCGGGGGGGTTTATACGCAGTATTTT. It is translated as CASSQAVRTSGGVYTQYF.

In this sample, this clone turned up a few times. This rearrangement joins TRBV30 to TRBJ1-1, with 7 bases identical to TRBD1. V gave up 4 bases and J gave up 1 base; unmatched junction bases: 3. There are 13 residues in the CDR3. Germline V lookup: CDR1 GTSNPN, CDR2 SVGIG (reference sequence). The CDR3 loop reads CAWKTGTNTEAFF. CDR3 nucleotide sequence: TGTGCCTGGAAGACAGGGACGAACACTGAAGCTTTCTTT.

The chain has TRBV27 and TRBJ2-1, with TRBD2 matching 9 bases. CDR1 MNHEY and CDR2 SMNVEV come from the germline V gene (reference sequence). V lost 5 bases to trimming and J lost 5 bases; unmatched junction nucleotides: 13. The CDR3 totals 17 residues. The CDR3 nucleotides read TGTGCCAGCAGTCTTAGGGTCGGACTAGCGATGAACAATGAGCAGTTCTTC. Encoded protein: CASSLRVGLAMNNEQFF.

The chain uses TRBV29-1 and TRBJ2-5, with D perhaps matching TRBD1 (5 bases). This CDR3 is 13 amino acids long. V gave up 0 bases and J gave up 5 bases, with 10 bases separating them. Germline values: CDR1 SQVTM, CDR2 ANQGSEA. For the CDR3, the DNA is TGCAGCGTTGAAGATCCGGCAGGGGAGACCCAGTACTTC. Protein product: CSVEDPAGETQYF.

The chain uses TRBV5-7 and TRBJ2-2; TRBD2 matches at 13 bases. TRBV5-7 is known as an ORF, though its function is uncertain. With 6 bases clipped from V and 7 bases from J, the junction kept 9 bases outside the gene matches. The CDR3 consists of 16 residues. The DNA for the CDR3 is TGTGCCAGCACCCGGACTAGCGGGAGTGGCGGCGGGGAGCTGTTTTTT. Translating gives CASTRTSGSGGGELFF.

This chain connects TRBV7-2 to TRBJ1-2, with unresolved D. Germline V lookup: CDR1 SGHTA, CDR2 FQGNSA. Trimming stripped 5 bases from V and 3 bases from J, with 10 bases between. The CDR3 loop spans 13 amino acids. The CDR3 spells CASSLGTDYGYTF. DNA for the CDR3: TGTGCCAGCAGCCTCGGCACGGACTATGGCTACACCTTC.

The chain employs TRBV13 and TRBJ2-7; 13 bases align to TRBD2. Germline CDR1 and CDR2: PRHDT and FYEKMQ (reference sequence). CDR3 length: 16 amino acids. V was clipped by 3 bases and J by 6 bases; unmatched bases: 8. The CDR3 is CASSLDGLAGVSEQYF. The CDR3 DNA reads as TGTGCCAGCAGCTTGGACGGACTAGCGGGAGTAAGCGAGCAGTACTTC. Looking up the rest from reference TRBV13 and TRBJ2-7 gives the full variable domain: AAGVIQSPRHLIKEKRETATLKCYPIPRHDTVYWYQQGPGQDPQFLISFYEKMQSDKGSIPDRFSAQQFSDYHSELNMSSLELGDSALYFCASSLDGLAGVSEQYFGPGTRLTVT.

The sample holds a few counts of this clone. The chain combines TRBV2 with TRBJ1-4; 8 bases are shared with TRBD1. CDR1 is SNHLY and CDR2 is FYNNEI in the germline V gene. Germline trimming cut 6 bases from V and 8 bases from J; bases unmatched to any gene: 5. The CDR3 is 13 amino acids. The CDR3 protein is CASRMDREEKLFF. In DNA form, the CDR3 reads TGTGCCAGCAGGATGGACAGGGAAGAAAAACTGTTTTTT.

This rearrangement joins TRBV2 to TRBJ1-5; D gene unclear. Germline V CDR1 and CDR2: SNHLY, FYNNEI. The CDR3 runs to 14 residues. Deletions cut 5 bases from V and 7 bases from J, with 15 bases between. The CDR3 sequence is CASSTTGIGQPQHF. The CDR3 nucleotides are TGTGCCAGCAGTACTACCGGGATAGGGCAGCCCCAGCATTTT. The full variable domain, with the rest looked up from reference TRBV2 and TRBJ1-5, is EPEVTQTPSHQVTQMGQEVILRCVPISNHLYFYWYRQILGQKVEFLVSFYNNEISEKSEIFDDQFSVERPDGSNFTLKIRSTKLEDSAMYFCASSTTGIGQPQHFGDGTRLSIL.

The V call is TRBV28, the J call TRBJ1-4; maybe TRBD1 (5 bases). This CDR3 region has 16 residues. Germline V gene sequence: CDR1 MDHEN, CDR2 SYDVKM. V gave up 7 bases and J gave up 5 bases, with 20 bases separating them. This chain's CDR3 is CASTLITGLGNEKLFF. The CDR3 DNA reads TGTGCCAGCACTCTGATTACAGGTTTGGGGAATGAAAAACTGTTTTTT. Supplemented by reference TRBV28 and TRBJ1-4, the full variable domain reads DVKVTQSSRYLVKRTGEKVFLECVQDMDHENMFWYRQDPGLGLRLIYFSYDVKMKEKGDIPEGYSVSREKKERFSLILESASTNQTSMYLCASTLITGLGNEKLFFGSGTQLSVL.

The gene calls are TRBV19 and TRBJ2-7; TRBD2 matches at 8 bases. The CDR3 is 16 residues long. The germline CDR1 and CDR2 sequences are LNHDA and SQIVND (reference sequence). V trimming: 4 bases; J trimming: 2 bases; junction bases outside the gene matches: 10. CDR3 sequence reads: CASSTALLLAAYEQYF. CDR3 DNA sequence: TGTGCCAGTAGTACCGCACTCCTACTAGCGGCCTACGAGCAGTACTTC.

The V call is TRBV18, the J call TRBJ2-1, with a possible D match to TRBD1 (6 bases). The germline CDR1 and CDR2 sequences are KGHSH and LQKENI. The CDR3 covers 12 residues. Between the trimmed V and J ends, which lost 3 bases and 10 bases, there was a span of 10 bases. The CDR3 nucleotides read TGTGCCAGCTCACCTAAACAGGGCGAGCAGTTCTTC. Amino acids: CASSPKQGEQFF.

The rearrangement joins TRBV15 to TRBJ2-5, with 9 bases aligning to TRBD2. Germline V gene lookup returns CDR1 LNHNV and CDR2 YYDKDF (reference sequence). The CDR3 has 16 residues. J lost 4 bases, V lost 5 bases, and 11 bases had no gene match. The CDR3 nucleotides read TGTGCCACCAGCCCAGGGGCAGCGGGAGGAAGAGAGACCCAGTACTTC. Protein sequence: CATSPGAAGGRETQYF.

The chain links TRBV4-1 to TRBJ1-2, with D perhaps matching TRBD1 (5 bases). This CDR3 has 15 residues. Germline V gene sequence: CDR1 MGHRA, CDR2 YSYEKL. The ends were cut back, 0 bases at V and 8 bases at J, with 16 bases in the middle. DNA for the CDR3: TGCGCCAGCAGCCAAGATTATACGGGGCTGAGGGGCTACACCTTC. The encoded protein is CASSQDYTGLRGYTF.

CDR3 nucleotides: TGTGCCTGGAGTGTAGGCGGATCCACAGATACGCAGTATTTT. It encodes CAWSVGGSTDTQYF. This chain links TRBV30 with TRBJ2-3; D unresolved. Germline V gene sequence: CDR1 GTSNPN, CDR2 SVGIG (reference sequence). V was shortened by 0 bases and J by 2 bases, with 9 bases between the two germline ends. The CDR3 totals 14 residues.

This clone was picked up one time. This chain links TRBV21-1 with TRBJ1-5; TRBD1, as called in the table, went unchecked against the DNA. TRBV21-1 is a pseudogene. This CDR3 is 18 amino acids long. The CDR3 loop reads CASSKDARQLDSNQPQHF. CDR3 coding DNA: TGTGCCAGCAGCAAAGATGCCCGACAGTTAGATAGCAATCAGCCCCAGCATTTT.